What follows are 9 T cell receptor beta chains derived from one specimen sequenced in a study of regulatory T cells in long-lasting Graves disease. Time point given: persistent/refractory GD, antithyroid drugs over 5 years with positive TRAb. PBMC-derived RNA was used for the TCR library. Relying on iRepertoire HTBI primers and Arm-PCR of CDR3 regions, the team built TCR beta libraries. TCRdb independently ran MiXCR on the multiplex PCR reads; one entry per CDR3 protein. Of 650,000 to 850,000 distinct CDR3 sequences listed, about 30% were seen once; the top ten hold roughly 41%. This sample comprised peripheral blood mononuclear cells (PBMCs), obtained when the disease was refractory, from a patient treated with antithyroid drugs. The receptors were sampled from a female donor with Graves disease.

This clonotype was seen repeatedly, ten times or more. V is TRBV28 and J is TRBJ2-2; the D is unclear. The CDR3 totals 13 residues. V gave up 10 bases and J gave up 0 bases, with 9 bases separating them. CDR1 MDHEN and CDR2 SYDVKM come from the germline V gene. The CDR3 is CATQRTNTGELFF. DNA of the CDR3: TGTGCCACCCAGCGAACGAACACCGGGGAGCTGTTTTTT.

In this sample, this clonotype turned up a few times. The chain recombines TRBV7-2 with TRBJ1-2, with no clear D. Between the trimmed V and J ends, which lost 5 bases and 2 bases, there was a span of 15 bases. The V gene's germline CDR1 is SGHTA and CDR2 FQGNSA. The CDR3 totals 15 residues. For the CDR3, the DNA is TGTGCCAGCAGCCCAACCGGGCTTGGGAACTATGGCTACACCTTC. Translated: CASSPTGLGNYGYTF.

This clonotype was seen only a few times. This chain joins TRBV19 and TRBJ2-5; TRBD1 aligns across 9 bases. Trimming at V came to 4 bases and at J to 5 bases, leaving 11 bases not matched to a gene. The CDR3 covers 16 residues. Germline V gene data show CDR1 as LNHDA and CDR2 as SQIVND (reference sequence). CDR3 sequence: CASSTRNRGRSETQYF. DNA of the CDR3: TGTGCCAGTAGTACACGAAACAGGGGGCGCAGCGAGACCCAGTACTTC.

This clonotype was seen more than once but under ten times. The junction and the germline gene differ at one end; a read error may be behind it. V usage is TRBV12-3 or TRBV12-4 and J usage is TRBJ1-1, with D maybe TRBD1 (5 bases). CDR3 length equals 14 residues. The CDR3 loop reads CASSPPSGTSEASF. The CDR3 coding sequence is TGTGCCAGCAGTCCTCCCTCCGGGACGTCTGAAGCTTCCTTT.

This clonotype was found a few times. This chain uses TRBV10-2 with TRBJ1-5, with D possibly TRBD1 on 6 matching bases. The ends were cut back, 6 bases at V and 5 bases at J, with 11 bases in the middle. This CDR3 comprises 13 residues. Germline V lookup: CDR1 WSHSY, CDR2 SAAADI. CDR3 nucleotide sequence: TGCGCCAGCAGACAGGGTAGTGATCAGCCCCAGCATTTT. Translating gives CASRQGSDQPQHF.

This clonotype was seen at least ten times. The chain couples TRBV6-2 or TRBV6-3 to TRBJ1-2; D possibly corresponds to TRBD1 (5 bases). CDR3 size: 14 residues. Germline assignment: CDR1 MNHEY and CDR2 SVGEGT. V dropped 0 bases and J dropped 4 bases, with 9 bases sitting between them. CDR3: CASSYSPGFYGYTF. The CDR3 DNA reads as TGTGCCAGCAGTTACTCCCCAGGGTTCTATGGCTACACCTTC.

This chain links TRBV9 with TRBJ1-2, with D tentatively TRBD1 (6 bases). The CDR3 loop spans 16 amino acids. Trimming cost V 0 bases and J 4 bases, with 16 bases left between them. Germline V gene sequence: CDR1 SGDLS, CDR2 YYNGEE. The chain's CDR3 is CASSVAEGRGGYGYTF. CDR3 coding DNA: TGTGCCAGCAGCGTAGCCGAGGGCAGGGGTGGCTATGGCTACACCTTC.

This chain joins TRBV20-1 and TRBJ1-4, with D perhaps TRBD1 (6 bases). The CDR3 is 15 amino acids. V lost 2 bases and J 5 bases, leaving 15 bases between the germline ends. Germline CDR1 reads DFQATT; CDR2 reads SNEGSKA (reference sequence). CDR3 nucleotides: TGCAGTGCTAGACCCCCCCAGGGGACAAATGAAAAACTGTTTTTT. This sequence encodes CSARPPQGTNEKLFF.

The chain combines TRBV14 with TRBJ1-2; D remains unclear. V lost 1 base and J lost 4, with 10 bases in between. CDR1 SGHDN and CDR2 FVKESK come from the germline V gene. The CDR3 contains 14 residues. CDR3 sequence (DNA): TGTGCCAGCAGCCAAGTTACAAGCATCTATGGCTACACCTTC. Its translation is CASSQVTSIYGYTF.